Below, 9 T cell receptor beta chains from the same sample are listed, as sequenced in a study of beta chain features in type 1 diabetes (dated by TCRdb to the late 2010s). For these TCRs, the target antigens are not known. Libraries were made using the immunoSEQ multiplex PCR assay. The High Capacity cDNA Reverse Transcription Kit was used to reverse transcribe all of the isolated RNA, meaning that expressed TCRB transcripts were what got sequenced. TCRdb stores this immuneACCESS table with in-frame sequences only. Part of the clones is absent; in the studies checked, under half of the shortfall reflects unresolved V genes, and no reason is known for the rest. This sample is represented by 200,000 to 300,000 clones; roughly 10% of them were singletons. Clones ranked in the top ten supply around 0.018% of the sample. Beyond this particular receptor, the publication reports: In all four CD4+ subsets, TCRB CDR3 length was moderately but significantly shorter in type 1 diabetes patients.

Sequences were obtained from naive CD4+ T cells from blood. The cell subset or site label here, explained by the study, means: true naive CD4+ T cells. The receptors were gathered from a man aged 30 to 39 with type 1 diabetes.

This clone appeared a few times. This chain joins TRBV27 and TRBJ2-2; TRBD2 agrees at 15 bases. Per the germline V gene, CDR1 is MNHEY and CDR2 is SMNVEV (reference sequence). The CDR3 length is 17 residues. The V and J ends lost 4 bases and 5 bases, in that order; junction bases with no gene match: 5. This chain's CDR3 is CASSSGLAGGRTGELFF. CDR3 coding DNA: TGTGCCAGCAGTTCGGGACTAGCGGGGGGCCGGACCGGGGAGCTGTTTTTT.

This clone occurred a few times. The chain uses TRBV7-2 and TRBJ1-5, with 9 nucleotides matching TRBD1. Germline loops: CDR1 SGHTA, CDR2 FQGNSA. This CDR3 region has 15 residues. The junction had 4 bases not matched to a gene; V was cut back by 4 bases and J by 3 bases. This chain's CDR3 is CASSSGTGHNQPQHF. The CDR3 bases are TGTGCCAGCAGCTCCGGGACAGGGCACAATCAGCCCCAGCATTTT.

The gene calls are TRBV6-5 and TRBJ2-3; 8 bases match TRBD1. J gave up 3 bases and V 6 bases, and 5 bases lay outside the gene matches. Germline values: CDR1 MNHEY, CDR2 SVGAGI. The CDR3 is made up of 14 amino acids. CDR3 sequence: CASSSDRGTDTQYF. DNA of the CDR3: TGTGCCAGCAGCAGTGACAGGGGTACAGATACGCAGTATTTT.

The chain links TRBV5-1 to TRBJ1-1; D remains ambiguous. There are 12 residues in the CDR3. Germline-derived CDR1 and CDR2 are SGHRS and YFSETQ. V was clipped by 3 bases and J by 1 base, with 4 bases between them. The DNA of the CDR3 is TGCGCCAGCAGCTCCCAGAACACTGAAGCTTTCTTT. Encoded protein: CASSSQNTEAFF. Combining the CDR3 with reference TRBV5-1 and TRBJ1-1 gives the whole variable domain KAGVTQTPRYLIKTRGQQVTLSCSPISGHRSVSWYQQTPGQGLQFLFEYFSETQRNKGNFPGRFSGRQFSNSRSEMNVSTLELGDSALYLCASSSQNTEAFFGQGTRLTVV.

CDR3 coding DNA: TGTGCCAGCAGTTTATCCATCGCTAGCGGGGGCAACTCCTACAATGAGCAGTTCTTC. Protein: CASSLSIASGGNSYNEQFF. J is TRBJ2-1 and V is TRBV27; 10 nucleotides agree with TRBD2. There are 19 residues in the CDR3. Germline V gene lookup returns CDR1 MNHEY and CDR2 SMNVEV (reference sequence). Trimming removed 0 bases from V and 0 bases from J; junction bases left unmatched: 8.

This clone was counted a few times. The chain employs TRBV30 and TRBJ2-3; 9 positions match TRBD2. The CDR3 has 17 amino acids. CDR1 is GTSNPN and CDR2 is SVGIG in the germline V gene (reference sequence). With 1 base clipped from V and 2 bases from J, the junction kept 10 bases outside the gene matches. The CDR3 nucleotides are TGTGCCTGGAGTGCTTATTCTAGCGGGGCCTCCACAGATACGCAGTATTTT. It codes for CAWSAYSSGASTDTQYF. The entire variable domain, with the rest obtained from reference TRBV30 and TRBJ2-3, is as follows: SQTIHQWPATLVQPVGSPLSLECTVEGTSNPNLYWYRQAAGRGLQLLFYSVGIGQISSEVPQNLSASRPQDRQFILSSKKLLLSDSGFYLCAWSAYSSGASTDTQYFGPGTRLTVL.

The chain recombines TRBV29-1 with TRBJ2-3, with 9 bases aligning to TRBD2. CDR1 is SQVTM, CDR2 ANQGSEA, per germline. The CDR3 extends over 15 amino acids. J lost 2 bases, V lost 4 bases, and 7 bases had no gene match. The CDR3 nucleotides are TGCAGCGTTGTAGAAGCGGGGGGATCCACAGATACGCAGTATTTT. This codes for CSVVEAGGSTDTQYF.

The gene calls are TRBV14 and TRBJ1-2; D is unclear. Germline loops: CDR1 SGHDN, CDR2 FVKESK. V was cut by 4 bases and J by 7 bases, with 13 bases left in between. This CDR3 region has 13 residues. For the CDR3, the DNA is TGTGCCAGCAGCCCAAGGACTGTTTCTGGCTACACCTTC. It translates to CASSPRTVSGYTF.

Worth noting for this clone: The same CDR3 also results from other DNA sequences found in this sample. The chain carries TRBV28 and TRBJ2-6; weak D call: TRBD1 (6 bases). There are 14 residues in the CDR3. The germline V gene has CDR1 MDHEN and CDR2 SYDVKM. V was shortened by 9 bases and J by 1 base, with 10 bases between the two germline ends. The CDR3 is CASSRGSGANVLTF. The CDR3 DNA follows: TGTGCCAGTAGCAGGGGTTCTGGGGCCAACGTCCTGACTTTC.